The 28 T cell receptor beta chains below were found in one sample sequenced in a study of blood T cell repertoires in COVID-19 (dated by TCRdb to about 2020). Library preparation employed the immunoSEQ multiplex PCR assay. As stored in TCRdb, this immuneACCESS dataset retains in-frame rearrangements with V and J assigned. A fraction of the clones does not appear; measured against another copy, unresolved V genes explain less than half of the discrepancy, and the remainder lacks a known reason. This sample holds around 150,000 clones; under 90% were observed only once. The ten largest account for under 10% of the sample. What was sequenced was peripheral blood. All receptors come from an elderly woman in a cohort sampled during active or convalescent COVID-19.

The rearrangement joins TRBV19 to TRBJ2-5, with 10 positions matching TRBD1. V was pared by 4 bases and J by 5 bases, with 10 bases of the junction left unmatched. Looked up from germline, CDR1 is LNHDA and CDR2 is SQIVND (reference sequence). The CDR3 extends over 16 amino acids. The chain's CDR3 is CASSTLDRGLGETQYF. Here the CDR3 DNA reads TGTGCCAGTAGTACGCTCGACAGGGGGCTGGGGGAGACCCAGTACTTC.

The chain joins TRBV7-2 to TRBJ2-5; tentative D call: TRBD1 (6 bases). The V end was cut by 4 bases, the J end by 8 bases, with 17 bases between. The CDR3 contains 14 residues. Germline V gives CDR1 SGHTA, CDR2 FQGNSA. Here the CDR3 reads CASSSESGVITQYF. The CDR3 nucleotides are TGTGCCAGCAGCTCAGAGTCAGGGGTAATAACCCAGTACTTC.

The rearrangement uses TRBV6-6 and TRBJ1-1, with TRBD1 as a possible D gene (5 bases). Between the trimmed V and J ends, which lost 5 bases and 4 bases, there was a span of 17 bases. The CDR3 contains 15 residues. Germline CDR1 is MNHNY and CDR2 is SVGAGI (reference sequence). The CDR3 spells CASSRSPGRGTEAFF. The DNA for the CDR3 is TGTGCCAGCAGTCGCTCCCCGGGGCGGGGCACTGAAGCTTTCTTT.

This clone was found once. The chain links TRBV3-1 (or the pseudogene TRBV3-2) to TRBJ2-3, with 8 positions matching TRBD1. V shed 1 base and J 2 bases; nucleotides not matched to a gene: 11. The CDR3 loop spans 18 amino acids. The germline CDR1 and CDR2 sequences are LGHDT and YNNKEL (reference sequence). In nucleotides, the CDR3 is TGTGCCAGCAGCCAAGTACAGCTAGGACAGGGCCACACAGATACGCAGTATTTT. It is translated as CASSQVQLGQGHTDTQYF.

This chain joins TRBV5-1 and TRBJ1-5; no firm D call. The V end lost 2 bases, the J end lost 9 bases, and 12 bases lay between the germline ends. The CDR3 covers 13 residues. The V gene's germline CDR1 is SGHRS and CDR2 YFSETQ. DNA of the CDR3: TGCGCCAGCAGCTTCGGGGATGTAGGGCCCCAGCATTTT. Translating it yields CASSFGDVGPQHF.

This chain uses TRBV5-6 with TRBJ1-1; 7 nucleotides agree with TRBD1. This CDR3 is 15 amino acids long. Germline V gene data show CDR1 as SGHDT and CDR2 as YYEEEE. J lost 8 bases, V lost 2 bases, and 12 bases had no gene match. DNA of the CDR3: TGTGCCAGCAGCTTCGGAACGCAGGGGGTTAGGGAAGCTTTCTTT. The encoded protein is CASSFGTQGVREAFF.

A single count supports this clone. The chain combines TRBV4-1 with TRBJ2-5, with 7 bases aligning to TRBD2. Germline assignment: CDR1 MGHRA and CDR2 YSYEKL. Losses at the gene ends were 6 bases for V and 3 bases for J; bases not matched to a gene: 10. The CDR3 contains 15 residues. CDR3 coding DNA: TGCGCCAGCAGTCGGGCGGGGGTCCGGGAAGAGACCCAGTACTTC. It translates to CASSRAGVREETQYF.

The gene calls are TRBV28 and TRBJ1-2, with no clear D. V was trimmed by 5 bases and J by 2 bases, leaving 3 bases between them. CDR3 size: 11 residues. Per the germline V gene, CDR1 is MDHEN and CDR2 is SYDVKM. The CDR3 DNA follows: TGTGCCAGCAGTCCAAACTATGGCTACACCTTC. Protein: CASSPNYGYTF.

The rearrangement joins TRBV24-1 to TRBJ1-5, with D possibly TRBD1 on 5 matching bases. Germline-derived CDR1 and CDR2 are KGHDR and SFDVKD. CDR3 length equals 14 residues. Deletions cut 3 bases from V and 5 bases from J, with 10 bases between. The CDR3 nucleotides are TGTGCCACCAGTGATCCCGGACAACATCAGCCCCAGCATTTT. This sequence encodes CATSDPGQHQPQHF.

This sequence joins TRBV4-1 and TRBJ1-2; D not certain. Trimming removed 0 bases at V and 1 base at J, with 6 bases between. Germline V gives CDR1 MGHRA, CDR2 YSYEKL. The CDR3 sequence is 14 residues long. CDR3 protein: CASSQDFINYGYTF. The CDR3 nucleotides read TGCGCCAGCAGCCAAGATTTCATTAACTATGGCTACACCTTC.

This sequence joins TRBV11-2 and TRBJ1-2; TRBD1 is a possible D gene (6 bases). The germline CDR1 and CDR2 sequences are SGHAT and FQNNGV. V lost 1 base and J 5 bases, leaving 11 bases between the germline ends. The CDR3 sequence is 14 residues long. The CDR3 DNA sequence: TGTGCCAGCAGCTTAGCCGCGGACAGATATGGCTACACCTTC. Translation: CASSLAADRYGYTF.

The genes are TRBV5-1 and TRBJ2-5; 8 positions agree with TRBD2. The CDR3 spans 14 residues. J was trimmed by 1 base and V by 4 bases; bases with no gene match: 3. CDR1 is SGHRS and CDR2 is YFSETQ in the germline V gene. DNA for the CDR3: TGCGCCAGCAGCACCGGGGGGGCCCAAGAGACCCAGTACTTC. Encoded protein: CASSTGGAQETQYF.

The chain recombines TRBV7-9 with TRBJ1-2; no clear D gene. CDR3 length: 14 amino acids. Germline V gives CDR1 SEHNR, CDR2 FQNEAQ (reference sequence). Trimming left V 1 base short and J 4 bases short, with 10 bases between. CDR3 region: CASSLVGQAYGYTF. The CDR3 nucleotides read TGTGCCAGCAGCTTAGTTGGGCAGGCCTATGGCTACACCTTC.

The chain has TRBV11-1 and TRBJ2-1; the match to TRBD2 covers 8 bases. Looked up from germline, CDR1 is SGHAT and CDR2 is FQDESV (reference sequence). The junction had 5 bases not matched to a gene; V was cut back by 0 bases and J by 7 bases. CDR3 length equals 15 residues. CDR3 amino acids: CASSLARGGGNEQFF. The CDR3 nucleotides are TGTGCCAGCAGCTTAGCCCGGGGGGGTGGAAATGAGCAGTTCTTC.

This chain connects TRBV19 to TRBJ2-3, with 11 bases identical to TRBD2. The J segment lost 6 bases and the V segment lost 6 bases, leaving 14 bases of the junction unmatched. CDR3 size: 17 residues. Germline-derived CDR1 and CDR2 are LNHDA and SQIVND (reference sequence). The CDR3 protein is CASRISGGGLRGDTQYF. CDR3 in DNA: TGTGCCAGTAGGATTAGCGGGGGGGGCCTCCGAGGTGATACGCAGTATTTT.

The chain employs TRBV5-1 and TRBJ1-4; D gene uncertain. Germline V gives CDR1 SGHRS, CDR2 YFSETQ. Trimming shortened V by 4 bases and J by 3 bases, and 16 bases separated the two germline ends. This CDR3 has 16 residues. The CDR3 is CASSGGSRVANEKLFF. The CDR3 DNA reads as TGCGCCAGCAGCGGAGGGTCAAGGGTTGCTAATGAAAAACTGTTTTTT.

The V call is TRBV9, the J call TRBJ2-5, with D perhaps matching TRBD1 (6 bases). Germline V gene lookup returns CDR1 SGDLS and CDR2 YYNGEE. V was clipped by 0 bases and J by 6 bases, with 12 bases between them. This CDR3 has 14 amino acids. The CDR3 loop is CASSVGGPGKTQYF. CDR3 coding DNA: TGTGCCAGCAGCGTAGGGGGGCCTGGAAAGACCCAGTACTTC.

The chain carries TRBV5-1 and TRBJ1-1; perhaps TRBD1 as D (6 bases). The V end was cut by 1 base, the J end by 9 bases, with 19 bases between. This CDR3 has 15 amino acids. Germline V gives CDR1 SGHRS, CDR2 YFSETQ. The CDR3 here is CASSLPPPTGIKAFF. DNA for the CDR3: TGCGCCAGCAGCTTGCCCCCCCCGACAGGAATTAAAGCTTTCTTT.

The V gene is TRBV5-1, the J gene TRBJ2-2; D is possibly TRBD1 (6 bases). The CDR3 is 13 amino acids. Deletions cut 3 bases from V and 5 bases from J, with 8 bases between. CDR1 is SGHRS and CDR2 is YFSETQ in the germline V gene. The CDR3 DNA follows: TGCGCCAGCAGCTGGGGGACAACCGGGGAGCTGTTTTTT. This codes for CASSWGTTGELFF.

This clone has just a few counts. The rearrangement links TRBV7-8 to TRBJ2-2, with 12 bases identical to TRBD1. J was trimmed by 4 bases and V by 5 bases; bases with no gene match: 5. This CDR3 comprises 16 residues. Germline V gene lookup returns CDR1 SGHVS and CDR2 FQNEAQ. The CDR3 loop reads CASSQRGQGATGELFF. The CDR3 nucleotides read TGTGCCAGCAGCCAAAGGGGACAGGGGGCCACCGGGGAGCTGTTTTTT.

The gene calls are TRBV4-1 and TRBJ2-7; perhaps TRBD2 as D (6 bases). There are 15 residues in the CDR3. Trimming left V 3 bases short and J 2 bases short, with 14 bases between. Germline V gene data show CDR1 as MGHRA and CDR2 as YSYEKL. The CDR3 sequence is CASSHDPGLTYEQYF. CDR3 nucleotides: TGCGCCAGCAGCCATGACCCGGGACTGACCTACGAGCAGTACTTC.

As DNA, the CDR3 is TGTGCCAGCAACCCCTCGGGATCGACTGAAGCTTTCTTT. It encodes CASNPSGSTEAFF. The rearrangement links TRBV12-3 or TRBV12-4 to TRBJ1-1; D not certain. This CDR3 comprises 13 residues. V lost 7 bases and J 5 bases, leaving 14 bases between the germline ends.

CDR3 amino acids: CASSPGLPATGELFF. The CDR3 nucleotides read TGTGCCAGCTCACCGGGACTACCGGCCACCGGGGAGCTGTTTTTT. The chain has TRBV18 and TRBJ2-2, with 7 bases matching TRBD2. V shed 3 bases and J 4 bases; nucleotides not matched to a gene: 5. The CDR3 length is 15 residues. CDR1 and CDR2 from the germline V gene are KGHSH and LQKENI.

The chain has TRBV7-9 and TRBJ1-2, with TRBD1 as a possible D gene (5 bases). Trimming left V 4 bases short and J 4 bases short, with 10 bases between. The CDR3 has 13 residues. The V gene's germline CDR1 is SEHNR and CDR2 FQNEAQ (reference sequence). CDR3 loop: CASSSAGVYGYTF. CDR3 nucleotides: TGTGCCAGCAGCTCGGCGGGGGTCTATGGCTACACCTTC.

The count of this clone is one. The chain employs TRBV28 and TRBJ1-5; TRBD1 matches 7 bases. Germline values: CDR1 MDHEN, CDR2 SYDVKM. Germline trimming cut 6 bases from V and 7 bases from J; bases unmatched to any gene: 3. The CDR3 is made up of 12 amino acids. Written as DNA, the CDR3 is TGTGCCAGCAGGAGACAGGGCCAGCCCCAGCATTTT. This sequence encodes CASRRQGQPQHF.

This clone was seen once. This chain joins TRBV13 and TRBJ2-5; D is undetermined. This CDR3 contains 12 residues. Germline V gives CDR1 PRHDT, CDR2 FYEKMQ (reference sequence). Trimming took 3 bases from V and 1 from J, leaving 3 bases between them. CDR3 amino acids: CASSFFQETQYF. The CDR3 region has the DNA TGTGCCAGCAGCTTCTTCCAAGAGACCCAGTACTTC.

This chain uses TRBV6-2 or TRBV6-3 with TRBJ2-3; 14 nucleotides line up with TRBD2. Germline assignment: CDR1 MNHEY and CDR2 SVGEGT. V lost 0 bases to trimming and J lost 2 bases; unmatched junction nucleotides: 4. The CDR3 consists of 18 residues. The CDR3 loop reads CASSYSRTSGGNTDTQYF. The DNA of the CDR3 is TGTGCCAGCAGTTACTCGAGGACTAGCGGGGGGAACACAGATACGCAGTATTTT.

This chain joins TRBV7-2 and TRBJ1-2, with 7 nucleotides matching TRBD1. Trimming removed 5 bases from V and 8 bases from J; junction bases left unmatched: 5. The CDR3 loop spans 12 amino acids. From germline, CDR1 is SGHTA and CDR2 FQGNSA. The CDR3 DNA follows: TGTGCCAGCAGCCTCCGACAGGGCGGCTACACCTTC. It specifies CASSLRQGGYTF.